One sample yielded the 22 T cell receptor beta chains listed below, sequenced in a study of CD8 T cells in Susac syndrome. An amount of RNA that ranged from about 0.45 to 1 ug was reverse transcribed with random hexamers. A single record per CDR3 protein comes from TCRdb applying MiXCR to the immunoSEQ multiplex PCR reads. The profile shows about 130,000 distinct CDR3 sequences, 90% to 95% of them singletons. Sequences were obtained from CD4+ T cells from PBMCs. The receptors shown here come from a human donor in good health.

The rearrangement uses TRBV18 and TRBJ2-5; unclear D gene. V was shortened by 8 bases and J by 5 bases, with 15 bases between the two germline ends. Looked up from germline, CDR1 is KGHSH and CDR2 is LQKENI. This CDR3 has 13 amino acids. The CDR3 coding sequence is TGTGCCAGCGCCTCTGGCGTGGGGGAGACCCAGTACTTC. Residues: CASASGVGETQYF.

The genes are TRBV3-1 and TRBJ1-1; D is undetermined. With 2 bases removed from V and 8 bases from J, the gap between germline ends came to 6 bases. Germline lookup yields CDR1 LGHDT and CDR2 YNNKEL (reference sequence). CDR3 length: 11 residues. CDR3 loop: CASSQLQEAFF. The CDR3 nucleotides read TGTGCCAGCAGCCAATTACAGGAAGCTTTCTTT.

J is TRBJ2-2 and V is TRBV27, with D possibly being TRBD1 (6 bases). The length of the CDR3 is 15 residues. CDR1 is MNHEY, CDR2 SMNVEV, per germline (reference sequence). The V gene lost 0 bases and the J gene lost 3 bases, with 8 bases spanning the gap. The CDR3 DNA reads TGTGCCAGCAGTTTATCCACAGGGTACACCGGGGAGCTGTTTTTT. Translation: CASSLSTGYTGELFF.

The chain recombines TRBV12-3 or TRBV12-4 with TRBJ2-5; 10 nucleotides match TRBD1. This CDR3 region has 16 residues. Germline trimming cut 5 bases from V and 2 bases from J; bases unmatched to any gene: 8. The CDR3 loop reads CASSRDGTGVQETQYF. For the CDR3, the DNA is TGTGCCAGCAGTCGGGACGGGACAGGGGTGCAAGAGACCCAGTACTTC.

The gene calls are TRBV5-1 and TRBJ1-4; the D gene is possibly TRBD1 (5 bases). Trimming pared 7 bases from V and 0 bases from J, leaving 13 bases between. CDR3 length: 15 residues. Germline values: CDR1 SGHRS, CDR2 YFSETQ. CDR3: CASPRQGATNEKLFF. The DNA for the CDR3 is TGCGCCAGCCCACGGCAGGGAGCAACTAATGAAAAACTGTTTTTT.

This clonotype was observed a single time. The chain has TRBV5-4 and TRBJ2-7, with a tentative D call TRBD1 (6 bases). Germline V gene lookup returns CDR1 SGHNT and CDR2 YYREEE (reference sequence). CDR3 length: 15 amino acids. V lost 5 bases, J lost 2 bases, and 17 bases lay in between. The CDR3, as DNA: TGTGCCAGCAGTTCTGACAGGTGGAACACCTACGAGCAGTACTTC. It yields the protein CASSSDRWNTYEQYF.

This chain links TRBV29-1 with TRBJ1-4; D not resolved. V gave up 8 bases and J gave up 6 bases, with 13 bases separating them. The CDR3 is made up of 12 amino acids. Germline values: CDR1 SQVTM, CDR2 ANQGSEA. The CDR3 bases are TGCAGCTCTTCGGGTGCAGATGAAAAACTGTTTTTT. This translates into CSSSGADEKLFF.

The chain links TRBV6-5 to TRBJ2-7, with a tentative D call TRBD1 (6 bases). The germline CDR1 and CDR2 sequences are MNHEY and SVGAGI. The length of the CDR3 is 14 residues. Trimming took 5 bases from V and 2 from J, leaving 13 bases between them. The CDR3 nucleotides read TGTGCCAGCAGTCCACGACAGGTAACCTACGAGCAGTACTTC. Its translation is CASSPRQVTYEQYF.

The chain combines TRBV27 with TRBJ1-5; 10 bases fit TRBD1. V dropped 6 bases and J dropped 5; count of bases not matched to a gene: 7. The CDR3 totals 15 residues. Germline lookup yields CDR1 MNHEY and CDR2 SMNVEV (reference sequence). The CDR3 loop is CASRRYGTGDQPQHF. DNA for the CDR3: TGTGCCAGCAGACGATACGGGACAGGGGATCAGCCCCAGCATTTT.

The J gene is TRBJ2-4, the V gene TRBV27, with 12 bases that match TRBD2. The CDR3 covers 15 residues. Trimming cost V 5 bases and J 5 bases; bases outside gene matches: 4. Germline loops: CDR1 MNHEY, CDR2 SMNVEV (reference sequence). CDR3 sequence (DNA): TGTGCCAGCAGTCCCCGACTAGCGGGAGAAAACATTCAGTACTTC. Protein product: CASSPRLAGENIQYF.

The chain couples TRBV12-3 or TRBV12-4 to TRBJ1-3; perhaps TRBD1 as D (5 bases). The V gene lost 3 bases and the J gene lost 0 bases, with 15 bases spanning the gap. The CDR3 spans 17 residues. The CDR3 coding sequence is TGTGCCAGCAGTTTTCAAGGGGTTGGAATCTCTGGAAACACCATATATTTT. Its protein is CASSFQGVGISGNTIYF.

This chain uses TRBV29-1 with TRBJ2-5; unclear D gene. The CDR3 runs to 11 residues. Trimming took off 1 base at V and 9 bases at J, with 9 bases between the two ends. The germline V gene has CDR1 SQVTM and CDR2 ANQGSEA. The DNA of the CDR3 is TGCAGCGTTGAAGCCGTTTCCGCCCAGTACTTC. This encodes CSVEAVSAQYF.

This sequence joins TRBV30 and TRBJ2-2; D unresolved. CDR1 and CDR2 (germline): GTSNPN, SVGIG (reference sequence). V shed 8 bases and J shed 0 bases, with 16 bases lying between them. The CDR3 spans 15 residues. The CDR3 loop reads CATAQGSANTGELFF. The CDR3 nucleotides are TGTGCCACGGCCCAAGGGTCAGCGAACACCGGGGAGCTGTTTTTT.

This chain joins TRBV19 and TRBJ1-1; D uncertain. With 7 bases removed from V and 0 bases from J, the gap between germline ends came to 12 bases. The CDR3 contains 14 residues. Germline CDR1 and CDR2: LNHDA and SQIVND (reference sequence). The CDR3 sequence is CASTRTGMNTEAFF. In nucleotides, the CDR3 is TGTGCCAGTACCAGGACGGGAATGAACACTGAAGCTTTCTTT.

For this clonotype: At one end, the junction sequence differs from germline, possibly due to a read error. The chain joins TRBV23-1 to TRBJ1-5, with no clear D. TRBV23-1 carries the ORF label, with uncertain function. This CDR3 is 17 amino acids long. In nucleotides, the CDR3 is TGCGCCAGCAGTCAATCGGCGGGCGGAGAACGGAATCAGCCCCAGCGTTTT. This gives the protein CASSQSAGGERNQPQRF.

CDR3 coding DNA: TGCGCCAGCAGCTTGGAGAAGAGAGAAGAGACCCAGTACTTC. This encodes CASSLEKREETQYF. The chain links TRBV5-1 to TRBJ2-5; D uncertain. The CDR3 has 14 residues. Trimming left V 0 bases short and J 3 bases short, with 9 bases between. Germline CDR1 reads SGHRS; CDR2 reads YFSETQ.

The chain combines TRBV7-9 with TRBJ2-1; no clear D. CDR1 is SEHNR, CDR2 FQNEAQ, per germline (reference sequence). The CDR3 totals 15 residues. Trimming left V 5 bases short and J 0 bases short, with 11 bases between. The CDR3 DNA reads TGTGCCAGCAGCCCGAAGGGCCTCTCCTACAATGAGCAGTTCTTC. Translating it yields CASSPKGLSYNEQFF.

The chain recombines TRBV12-3 or TRBV12-4 with TRBJ2-3; the D gene is possibly TRBD2 (6 bases). Trimming removed 6 bases at V and 1 base at J, with 11 bases between. CDR3 size: 14 residues. CDR3 nucleotide sequence: TGTGCCAGCAGCCGACGGAGGGGCACAGATACGCAGTATTTT. It is translated as CASSRRRGTDTQYF.

The V call is TRBV5-1, the J call TRBJ1-2, with D perhaps matching TRBD1 (5 bases). CDR1 SGHRS and CDR2 YFSETQ come from the germline V gene. This CDR3 is 14 amino acids long. V was shortened by 3 bases and J by 8 bases, with 17 bases between the two germline ends. The CDR3: CASSSITGSRGYTF. DNA of the CDR3: TGCGCCAGCAGCTCAATAACAGGCTCGCGGGGCTACACCTTC.

The chain links TRBV7-9 to TRBJ1-1, with 8 bases lining up with TRBD1. Germline CDR1 SEHNR, CDR2 FQNEAQ (reference sequence). The CDR3 totals 13 residues. The trim removed 5 bases at V and 9 bases at J, leaving 8 bases unmatched. CDR3 DNA: TGTGCCAGCAGCCCGACGGACAGGGTGCAAGCTTTCTTT. This translates into CASSPTDRVQAFF. The entire variable domain, with the rest obtained from reference TRBV7-9 and TRBJ1-1, is as follows: DTGVSQNPRHKITKRGQNVTFRCDPISEHNRLYWYRQTLGQGPEFLTYFQNEAQLEKSRLLSDRFSAERPKGSFSTLEIQRTEQGDSAMYLCASSPTDRVQAFFGQGTRLTVV.

The chain uses TRBV3-1 and TRBJ1-3; the D gene is possibly TRBD1 (5 bases). Trimming took off 3 bases at V and 0 bases at J, with 9 bases between the two ends. Germline loops: CDR1 LGHDT, CDR2 YNNKEL (reference sequence). This CDR3 spans 15 amino acids. CDR3 loop: CASSHRQSSGNTIYF. The DNA of the CDR3 is TGTGCCAGCAGCCACCGACAGTCCTCTGGAAACACCATATATTTT. Using reference TRBV3-1 and TRBJ1-3 for the parts outside the CDR3, the full variable domain is DTAVSQTPKYLVTQMGNDKSIKCEQNLGHDTMYWYKQDSKKFLKIMFSYNNKELIINETVPNRFSPKSPDKAHLNLHINSLELGDSAVYFCASSHRQSSGNTIYFGEGSWLTVV.

This chain uses TRBV29-1 with TRBJ2-1; D is uncertain. CDR3 length: 13 residues. The germline V and J ends were trimmed by 6 bases and 3 bases, with 12 bases remaining between them. CDR1 SQVTM and CDR2 ANQGSEA come from the germline V gene. The CDR3 here is CSVAGLFYNEQFF. CDR3 DNA: TGCAGCGTAGCCGGTCTTTTCTACAATGAGCAGTTCTTC.